This TCR beta chain was documented in a study of cytomegalovirus exposure and HLA in healthy donors. Study at large: T cells numbering about 180 million yielded 117 million unique TCR beta sequences in an earlier analysis. Across around 400 genotyped donors, 81% landed in the Caucasian-associated ancestry cluster.

PCR amplification relied on 60 Vbeta primers (plus 13 Jbeta primers). Profiling relied on immunoSEQ multiplex PCR, and the TCRdb table lists in-frame clones only, not all of them. The table has fewer than 200,000 clones, roughly nine tenths seen once. Study-wide results and limits: The study put 160 or so TCR beta chains on its list as cytomegalovirus-associated. Association with HLA alleles at 0.05 false discovery rate was found for some 18,000 TCR beta sequences in a later analysis.

Germline V CDR1 and CDR2: SNHLY, FYNNEI. After removal of 5 bases from V and 5 bases from J, the junction contained 8 bases not matched to a gene. The CDR3 covers 14 residues. As regards this clone: Its target is unknown.

The chain carries TRBV2 and TRBJ1-1, with 7 nucleotides matching TRBD1. Sequencing was carried out using PBMCs. The sequence came from a girl less than two years old in good health and CMV-seronegative. Here the CDR3 DNA reads TGTGCCAGCAGTTTCGACAGGGTGGGGACTGAAGCTTTCTTT. It yields the protein CASSFDRVGTEAFF.